This T cell receptor (beta chain) was observed in a study of Ad26.COV2.S vaccination and SARS-CoV-2 variants. Treatment noted: some 19 received Ad26.COV2.S at low or high dose, single or two shots; several received placebo; per-sample allocation not given. Day 63 after the first injection of vaccine or placebo was the sampling time. As its vector, the vaccine had Ad26, which expressed Wuhan-strain SARS-CoV-2 spike. The data were produced by immunoSEQ multiplex PCR, yet TCRdb's version contains in-frame clones alone and is incomplete. The profile covers under 400,000 clones, with around 87% appearing a single time and about 3.5% taken by the ten largest. The source material was peripheral blood, sampled in a trial of Ad26.COV2.S vaccine versus placebo. The TCR sequence derives from a person between 18 and 65 years old who received the Ad26.COV2.S COVID-19 vaccine or a placebo.

The CDR3 DNA reads as TGCAGCGTTGAGGGTAACTATGGCTACACCTTC. Translated: CSVEGNYGYTF. V gene TRBV29-1 combines with J gene TRBJ1-2; D uncertain. The ends were cut back, 3 bases at V and 1 base at J, with 3 bases in the middle. This CDR3 has 11 amino acids. Per germline, CDR1 SQVTM and CDR2 ANQGSEA.